Following are 5 T cell receptor beta chains from one sample sequenced in a study of blood T cell repertoires in COVID-19. Method: immunoSEQ multiplex PCR; TCRdb's copy keeps in-frame clones and lacks some. The profile shows hundreds of thousands of clones, 85% to 90% of them singletons. The material sequenced was PBMCs or T cells enriched from blood (not recorded which). The receptors were gathered from a woman in her fifties or sixties in a cohort exposed to, infected with or recovered from COVID-19 (not recorded which).

The rearrangement links TRBV5-1 to TRBJ1-2, with TRBD1 identical over 7 bases. The CDR3 covers 13 residues. Per the germline V gene, CDR1 is SGHRS and CDR2 is YFSETQ. Trimming took 4 bases from V and 6 from J; bases not matched to a gene: 6. CDR3 residues: CASSADRADGYTF. CDR3 in DNA: TGCGCCAGCAGCGCTGACAGGGCGGATGGCTACACCTTC.

This clone was detected once. J is TRBJ2-5 and V is TRBV5-6; TRBD2 is a possible D gene (6 bases). Between the trimmed V and J ends, which lost 6 bases and 4 bases, there was a span of 22 bases. From germline, CDR1 is SGHDT and CDR2 YYEEEE. The CDR3 sequence is 16 residues long. The CDR3 sequence is CASTLKTGDGGETQYF. The CDR3 DNA sequence: TGTGCCAGCACTTTAAAGACCGGGGACGGGGGAGAGACCCAGTACTTC.

The J gene is TRBJ1-6, the V gene TRBV27; D is undetermined. Germline lookup yields CDR1 MNHEY and CDR2 SMNVEV (reference sequence). There are 14 residues in the CDR3. Trimming pared 6 bases from V and 5 bases from J, leaving 11 bases between. The CDR3 region has the DNA TGTGCCAGCAGCCCACACATCAATAATTCACCCCTCCACTTT. Protein sequence: CASSPHINNSPLHF.

V usage is TRBV4-3 and J usage is TRBJ2-5, with TRBD2 as a possible D gene (6 bases). Germline CDR1 LGHNA, CDR2 YSLEER. V lost 6 bases and J 4 bases, leaving 18 bases between the germline ends. This CDR3 region has 15 residues. CDR3 residues: CASSRAGGWGETQYF. For the CDR3, the DNA is TGCGCCAGCAGTCGGGCCGGAGGGTGGGGAGAGACCCAGTACTTC.

This clone is a singleton in its sample. V gene TRBV5-1 combines with J gene TRBJ1-4, with a weak D call TRBD1 (5 bases). CDR3 size: 16 residues. V gave up 0 bases and J gave up 6 bases, with 15 bases separating them. The V gene's germline CDR1 is SGHRS and CDR2 YFSETQ. CDR3 in DNA: TGCGCCAGCAGCTTGGTTGGGGCAGGGCTGGATGAAAAACTGTTTTTT. Translated, it gives CASSLVGAGLDEKLFF.